This note documents a single TCR beta chain sequence. This record belongs to a study of blood T cell repertoires in COVID-19. Background on the study: COVID-19 samples, acute and convalescent, were from the United States, Italy and Spain. Sources were T cells, B-cell-depleted T cells, or PBMCs; the material itself was cDNA or gDNA.

Per the authors' pipeline: Researchers report that nucleated cell counts were estimated from reference gene primer amplification. The assay was immunoSEQ multiplex PCR, and TCRdb's table has in-frame clones only and misses some. The V and J calls and clone size were taken over from that table, and D and trimming were inferred from the DNA. The sample has roughly 290,000 clones, 86% seen once. Germline V gene sequence: CDR1 SGHAT, CDR2 FQNNGV. With V trimmed by 4 bases and J by 1 base, 5 bases remained unmatched. CDR3 size: 15 residues. This chain links TRBV11-2 with TRBJ2-5, with 8 bases matching TRBD1. The specimen sequenced was peripheral blood. This TCR came from a woman under 40 who had recovered from COVID-19. CDR3: CASSSLQGAQETQYF. CDR3 nucleotides: TGTGCCAGCAGCTCACTCCAGGGGGCCCAAGAGACCCAGTACTTC.